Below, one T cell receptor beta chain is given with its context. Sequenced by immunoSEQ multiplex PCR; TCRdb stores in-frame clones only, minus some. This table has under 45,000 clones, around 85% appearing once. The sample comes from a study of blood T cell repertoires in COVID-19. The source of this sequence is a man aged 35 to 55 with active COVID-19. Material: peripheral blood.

The chain's CDR3 is CASSRTGTSTDTQYF. Here the CDR3 DNA reads TGTGCCAGTAGCCGGACAGGAACTAGCACAGATACGCAGTATTTT. The chain employs TRBV19 and TRBJ2-3, with TRBD1 matching 7 bases. Trimming removed 6 bases from V and 0 bases from J; junction bases left unmatched: 6. Germline loops: CDR1 LNHDA, CDR2 SQIVND (reference sequence). The CDR3 is made up of 15 amino acids. The variable domain in full, with the rest retrieved from reference TRBV19 and TRBJ2-3, is DGGITQSPKYLFRKEGQNVTLSCEQNLNHDAMYWYRQDPGQGLRLIYYSQIVNDFQKGDIAEGYSVSREKKESFPLTVTSAQKNPTAFYLCASSRTGTSTDTQYFGPGTRLTVL.